This is a list of T cell receptor beta chains from one sample in a study of cytomegalovirus exposure and HLA in healthy donors. TCRdb keeps only in-frame clones here, not all; method: immunoSEQ multiplex PCR. The table lists around 180,000 clones, 80% to 90% of them singletons. Input material: PBMCs. Every receptor here comes from a girl under 10 years old in good health and CMV-seropositive. The CDR3 runs from the conserved cysteine through the conserved F or W. D genes are given only for firm matches.

-	TRBV18	TRBJ1-1	TGTGCCAGCTCACATAGACAGGACAACACTGAAGCTTTCTTT	CASSHRQDNTEAFF
TRBD2	TRBV19	TRBJ2-3	TGTGCCAGTAGTATAGATCCGGGGGGACTAGCGGGAGATTATACGCAGTATTTT	CASSIDPGGLAGDYTQYF
-	TRBV11-3	TRBJ1-1	TGTGCCAGCAGCTGGAGCACGGGACAAGGGTTCACTGAAGCTTTCTTT	CASSWSTGQGFTEAFF
-	TRBV18	TRBJ1-3	TGTGCCAGCTCACCCAGAGGCAGTGACTCTGGAAACACCATATATTTT	CASSPRGSDSGNTIYF
TRBD1	TRBV2	TRBJ2-5	TGTGCCAGCAGTGATGTTGGGACAGGGCGAGAGACCCAGTACTTC	CASSDVGTGRETQYF
-	TRBV27	TRBJ2-1	TGTGCCAGCAGTTTATCGCGCGCCCGCTTCTACAATGAGCAGTTCTTC	CASSLSRARFYNEQFF
-	TRBV19	TRBJ1-6	TGTGCCAGTAGTATCGGTGCGGGGGCACCCCTCCACTTT	CASSIGAGAPLHF
-	TRBV5-1	TRBJ2-1	TGCGCCAGCAGCCCAGACTCTGCGGAGCAGTTCTTC	CASSPDSAEQFF
-	TRBV21-1	TRBJ2-3	TGTGCCAGCAGCAAAGCTCTCACAGATACGCAGTATTTT	CASSKALTDTQYF
-	TRBV4-1	TRBJ2-3	TGCGCCAGCAGCCTACCCCGTCAGGGCTCAAGGCCAGATACGCAGTATTTT	CASSLPRQGSRPDTQYF
TRBD1	TRBV9	TRBJ1-1	TGTGCCAGCAGCGTAGGTCCGGAAGGGGGCATCACTGAAGCTTTCTTT	CASSVGPEGGITEAFF
-	TRBV6-5	TRBJ2-7	TGTGCCAGCAGTTACGGTGGGTCTAGCACCTACGAGCAGTACTTC	CASSYGGSSTYEQYF
-	TRBV6-5	TRBJ2-5	TGTGCCAGCAGTTACTCGAGTGGGAGGGAGACCCAGTACTTC	CASSYSSGRETQYF
-	TRBV6-6	TRBJ2-1	TGTGCCAGCAGGACACTTGACAATGAGCAGTTCTTC	CASRTLDNEQFF
-	TRBV19	TRBJ2-2	TGTGCCAGTAGCGACGCTAGGGGGAACACCGGGGAGCTGTTTTTT	CASSDARGNTGELFF
-	TRBV5-1	TRBJ2-3	TGCGCCAGCAGCCCTAAGAGAGTGGCAGATACGCAGTATTTT	CASSPKRVADTQYF
-	TRBV7-3	TRBJ1-1	TGTGCCAGCAGCTTAACGGGCGGGCGCGGGGAAGCTTTCTTT	CASSLTGGRGEAFF
TRBD2	TRBV28	TRBJ2-2	TGTGCCAGCAGGGCGGGACTAGCGGGAGTATTGAACACCGGGGAGCTGTTTTTT	CASRAGLAGVLNTGELFF
-	TRBV5-1	TRBJ1-5	TGCGCCAGCAGCCCCGAAGGAGGACAGCCAAATCAGCCCCAGCATTTT	CASSPEGGQPNQPQHF
TRBD1	TRBV20-1	TRBJ1-1	TGCAGTGCCAACAAGGGGGCAGAAGCTTTCTTT	CSANKGAEAFF
TRBD2	TRBV13	TRBJ2-3	TGTGCCAGCAGCCCGGGGGGGTCTAGCACAGATACGCAGTATTTT	CASSPGGSSTDTQYF
TRBD1	TRBV7-3	TRBJ2-7	TGTGCCAGCAGCCCTCGACAGGGGTACGAGCAGTACTTC	CASSPRQGYEQYF